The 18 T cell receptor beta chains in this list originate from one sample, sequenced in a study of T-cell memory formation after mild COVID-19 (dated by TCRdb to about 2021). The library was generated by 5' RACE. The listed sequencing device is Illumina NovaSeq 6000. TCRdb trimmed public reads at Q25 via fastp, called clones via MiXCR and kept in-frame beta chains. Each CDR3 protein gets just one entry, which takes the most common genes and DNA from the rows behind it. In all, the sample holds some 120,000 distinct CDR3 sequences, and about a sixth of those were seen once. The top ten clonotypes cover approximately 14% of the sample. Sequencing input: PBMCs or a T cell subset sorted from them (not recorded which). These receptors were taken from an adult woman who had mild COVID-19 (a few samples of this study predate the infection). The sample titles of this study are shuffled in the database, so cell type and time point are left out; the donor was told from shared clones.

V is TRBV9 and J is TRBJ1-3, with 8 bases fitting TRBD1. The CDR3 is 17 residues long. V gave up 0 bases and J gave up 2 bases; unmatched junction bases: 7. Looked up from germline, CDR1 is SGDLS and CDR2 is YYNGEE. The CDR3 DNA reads TGTGCCAGCAGCGTAGCACAGGGGACAGGCCCTGGAAACACCATATATTTT. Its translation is CASSVAQGTGPGNTIYF.

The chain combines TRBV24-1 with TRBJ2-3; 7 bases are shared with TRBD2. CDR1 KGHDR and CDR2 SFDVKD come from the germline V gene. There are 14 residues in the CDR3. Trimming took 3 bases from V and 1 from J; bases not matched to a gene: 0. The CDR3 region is CATSDLAGTDTQYF. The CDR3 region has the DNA TGTGCCACCAGTGATCTAGCGGGCACAGATACGCAGTATTTT.

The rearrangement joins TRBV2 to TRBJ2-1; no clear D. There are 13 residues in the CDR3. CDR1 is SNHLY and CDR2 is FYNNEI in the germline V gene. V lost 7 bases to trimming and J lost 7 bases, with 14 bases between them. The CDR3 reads CASTTVGLNEQFF. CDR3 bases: TGTGCCAGCACGACCGTCGGTCTAAATGAGCAGTTCTTC.

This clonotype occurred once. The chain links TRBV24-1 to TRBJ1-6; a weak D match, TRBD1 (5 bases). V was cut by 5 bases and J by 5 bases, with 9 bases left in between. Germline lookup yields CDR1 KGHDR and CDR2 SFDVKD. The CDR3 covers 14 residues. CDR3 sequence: CATSGGGDNSPLHF. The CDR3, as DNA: TGTGCCACCAGTGGGGGGGGAGATAATTCACCCCTCCACTTT.

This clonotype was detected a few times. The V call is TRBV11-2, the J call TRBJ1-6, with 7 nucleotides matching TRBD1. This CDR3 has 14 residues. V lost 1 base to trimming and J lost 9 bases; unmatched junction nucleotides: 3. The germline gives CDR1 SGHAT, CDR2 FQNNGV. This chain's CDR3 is CASSLGGDSSPLHF. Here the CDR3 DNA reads TGTGCCAGCAGCTTAGGGGGGGACAGTTCACCCCTCCACTTT.

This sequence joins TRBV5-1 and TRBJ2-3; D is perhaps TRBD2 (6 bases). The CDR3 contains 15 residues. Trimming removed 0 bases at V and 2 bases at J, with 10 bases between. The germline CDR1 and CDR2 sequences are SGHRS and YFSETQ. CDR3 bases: TGCGCCAGCAGCTTGGTTGGGGGGAACACAGATACGCAGTATTTT. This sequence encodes CASSLVGGNTDTQYF.

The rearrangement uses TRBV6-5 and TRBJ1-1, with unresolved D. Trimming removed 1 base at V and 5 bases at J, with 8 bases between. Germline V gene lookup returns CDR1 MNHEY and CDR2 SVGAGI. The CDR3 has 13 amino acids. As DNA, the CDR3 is TGTGCCAGCAGTTACTTTTTTGGGACTGAAGCTTTCTTT. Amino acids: CASSYFFGTEAFF.

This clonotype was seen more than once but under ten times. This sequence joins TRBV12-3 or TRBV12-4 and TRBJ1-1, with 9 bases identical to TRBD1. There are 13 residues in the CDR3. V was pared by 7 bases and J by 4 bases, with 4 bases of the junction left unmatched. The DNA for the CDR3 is TGTGCCAGCACGTCGGGACAGGGCACTGAAGCTTTCTTT. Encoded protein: CASTSGQGTEAFF.

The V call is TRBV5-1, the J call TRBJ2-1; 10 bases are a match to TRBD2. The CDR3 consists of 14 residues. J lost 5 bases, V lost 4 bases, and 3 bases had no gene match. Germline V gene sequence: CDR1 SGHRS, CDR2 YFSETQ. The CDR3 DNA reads TGCGCCAGCAGCCGACTAGCGGGTAACAATGAGCAGTTCTTC. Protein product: CASSRLAGNNEQFF.

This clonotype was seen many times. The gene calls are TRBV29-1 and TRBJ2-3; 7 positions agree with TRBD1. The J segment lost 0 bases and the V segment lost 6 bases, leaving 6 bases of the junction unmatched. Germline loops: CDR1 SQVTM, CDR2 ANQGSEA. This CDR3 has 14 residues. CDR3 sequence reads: CSVAPGQSTDTQYF. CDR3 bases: TGCAGCGTGGCCCCGGGACAGAGCACAGATACGCAGTATTTT.

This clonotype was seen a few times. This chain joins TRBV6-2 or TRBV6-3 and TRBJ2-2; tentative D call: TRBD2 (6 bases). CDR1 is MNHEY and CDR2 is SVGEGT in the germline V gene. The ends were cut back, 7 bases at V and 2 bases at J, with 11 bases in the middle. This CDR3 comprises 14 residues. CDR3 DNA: TGTGCCAGCAAGGGACTTATTAACACCGGGGAGCTGTTTTTT. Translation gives CASKGLINTGELFF.

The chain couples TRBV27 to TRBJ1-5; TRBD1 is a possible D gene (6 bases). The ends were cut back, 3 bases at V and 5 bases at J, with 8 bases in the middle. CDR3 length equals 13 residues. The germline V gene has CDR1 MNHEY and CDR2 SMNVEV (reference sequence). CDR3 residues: CASSFSGDQPQHF. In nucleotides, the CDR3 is TGTGCCAGCAGTTTTTCAGGGGATCAGCCCCAGCATTTT.

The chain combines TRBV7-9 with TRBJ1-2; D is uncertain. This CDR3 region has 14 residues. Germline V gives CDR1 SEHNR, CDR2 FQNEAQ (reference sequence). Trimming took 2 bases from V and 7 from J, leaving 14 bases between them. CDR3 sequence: CASSLQEPIIGYTF. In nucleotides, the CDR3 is TGTGCCAGCAGCTTACAGGAGCCTATAATTGGCTACACCTTC.

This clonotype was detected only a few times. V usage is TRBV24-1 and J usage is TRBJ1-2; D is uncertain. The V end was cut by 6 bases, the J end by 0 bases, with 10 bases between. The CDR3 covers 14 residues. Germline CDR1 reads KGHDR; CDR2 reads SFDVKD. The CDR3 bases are TGTGCCACCAGTTCGAATCCTCCTAACTATGGCTACACCTTC. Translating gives CATSSNPPNYGYTF.

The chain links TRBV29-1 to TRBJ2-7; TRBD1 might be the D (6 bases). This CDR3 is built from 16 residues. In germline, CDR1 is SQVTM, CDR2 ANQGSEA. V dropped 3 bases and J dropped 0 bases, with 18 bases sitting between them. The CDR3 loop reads CSVDGGLGTSSYEQYF. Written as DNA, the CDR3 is TGCAGCGTTGACGGTGGTTTGGGGACAAGCTCCTACGAGCAGTACTTC.

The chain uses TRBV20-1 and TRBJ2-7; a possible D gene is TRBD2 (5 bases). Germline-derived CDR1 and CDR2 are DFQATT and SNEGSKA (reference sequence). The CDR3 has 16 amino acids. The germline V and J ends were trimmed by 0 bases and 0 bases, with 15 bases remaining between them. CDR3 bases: TGCAGTGCTAGAGATACGGACTCGCTGAGCTCCTACGAGCAGTACTTC. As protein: CSARDTDSLSSYEQYF.

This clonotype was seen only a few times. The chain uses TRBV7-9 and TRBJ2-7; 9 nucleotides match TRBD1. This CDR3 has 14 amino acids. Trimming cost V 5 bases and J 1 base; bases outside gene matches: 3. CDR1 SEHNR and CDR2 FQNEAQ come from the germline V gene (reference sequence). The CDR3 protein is CASSAGTGSYEQYF. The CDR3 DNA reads TGTGCCAGCAGCGCCGGGACAGGGTCCTACGAGCAGTACTTC.

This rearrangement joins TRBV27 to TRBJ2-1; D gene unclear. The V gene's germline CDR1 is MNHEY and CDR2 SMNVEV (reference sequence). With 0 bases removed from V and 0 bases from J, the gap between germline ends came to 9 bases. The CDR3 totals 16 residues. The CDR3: CASSLSLMHSYNEQFF. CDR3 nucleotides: TGTGCCAGCAGTTTATCTCTGATGCACTCCTACAATGAGCAGTTCTTC.